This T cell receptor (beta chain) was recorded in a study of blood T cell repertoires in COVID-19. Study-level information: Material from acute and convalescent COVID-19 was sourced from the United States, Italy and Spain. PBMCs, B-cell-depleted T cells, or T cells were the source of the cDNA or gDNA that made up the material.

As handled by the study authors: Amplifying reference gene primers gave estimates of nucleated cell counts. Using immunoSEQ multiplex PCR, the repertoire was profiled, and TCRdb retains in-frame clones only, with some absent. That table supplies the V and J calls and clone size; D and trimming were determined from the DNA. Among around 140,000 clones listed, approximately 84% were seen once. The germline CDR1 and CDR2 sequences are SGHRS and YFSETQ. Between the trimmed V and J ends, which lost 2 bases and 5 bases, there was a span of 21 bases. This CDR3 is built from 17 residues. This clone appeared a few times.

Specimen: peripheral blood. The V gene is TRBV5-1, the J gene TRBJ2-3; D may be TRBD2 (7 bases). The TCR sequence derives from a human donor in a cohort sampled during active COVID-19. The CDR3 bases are TGCGCCAGCAGCTTAGGGGGTGGCGGGAGCTTGGAAGATACGCAGTATTTT. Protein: CASSLGGGGSLEDTQYF.